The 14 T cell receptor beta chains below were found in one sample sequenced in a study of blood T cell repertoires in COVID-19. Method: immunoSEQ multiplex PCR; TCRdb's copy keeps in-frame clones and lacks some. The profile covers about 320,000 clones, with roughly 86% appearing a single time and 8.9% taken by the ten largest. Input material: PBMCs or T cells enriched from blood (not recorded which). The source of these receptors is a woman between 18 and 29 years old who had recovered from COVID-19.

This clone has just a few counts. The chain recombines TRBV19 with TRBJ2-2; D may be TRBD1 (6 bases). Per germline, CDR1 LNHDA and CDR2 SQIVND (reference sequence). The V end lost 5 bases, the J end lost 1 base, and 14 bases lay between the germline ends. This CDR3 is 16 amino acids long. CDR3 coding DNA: TGTGCCAGTAGTCATCCCCAGGGGCAGAACACCGGGGAGCTGTTTTTT. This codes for CASSHPQGQNTGELFF.

In DNA, the CDR3 is TGTGCCAGCAGCTTAGTACAGGGGGGGGAGCAGTTCTTC. Translation gives CASSLVQGGEQFF. V and J are TRBV11-2 and TRBJ2-1, with a tentative D call TRBD1 (8 bases). This CDR3 is 13 amino acids long. The V end lost 1 base, the J end lost 10 bases, and 11 bases lay between the germline ends. Germline CDR1 and CDR2: SGHAT and FQNNGV.

CDR3 in amino acids: CASSLSGGAADGELFF. The CDR3 DNA reads TGTGCCAGCAGCTTGTCAGGGGGTGCGGCAGACGGGGAGCTGTTTTTT. The chain uses TRBV5-6 and TRBJ2-2; 7 bases map to TRBD1. Germline CDR1 reads SGHDT; CDR2 reads YYEEEE. The V segment lost 1 base and the J segment 7 bases; nucleotides outside the gene matches: 10. The CDR3 loop spans 16 amino acids.

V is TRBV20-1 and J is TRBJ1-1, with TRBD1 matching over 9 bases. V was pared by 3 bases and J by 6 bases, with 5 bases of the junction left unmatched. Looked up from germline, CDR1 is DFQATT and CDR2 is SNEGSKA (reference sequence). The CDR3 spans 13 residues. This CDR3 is CSASTGQGPEAFF. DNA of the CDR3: TGCAGTGCTAGTACGGGACAGGGACCTGAAGCTTTCTTT.

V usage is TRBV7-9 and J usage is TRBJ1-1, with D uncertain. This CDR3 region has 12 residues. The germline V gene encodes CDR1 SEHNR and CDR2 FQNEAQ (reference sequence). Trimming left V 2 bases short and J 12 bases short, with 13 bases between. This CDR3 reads CASSLLAGAPFF. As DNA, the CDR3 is TGTGCCAGCAGCTTATTAGCCGGTGCGCCTTTCTTT.

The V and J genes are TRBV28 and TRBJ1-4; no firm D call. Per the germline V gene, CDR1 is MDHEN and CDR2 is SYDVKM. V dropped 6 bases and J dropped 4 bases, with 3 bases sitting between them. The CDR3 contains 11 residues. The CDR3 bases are TGTGCCAGCAGGAGTAATGAAAAACTGTTTTTT. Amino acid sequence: CASRSNEKLFF.

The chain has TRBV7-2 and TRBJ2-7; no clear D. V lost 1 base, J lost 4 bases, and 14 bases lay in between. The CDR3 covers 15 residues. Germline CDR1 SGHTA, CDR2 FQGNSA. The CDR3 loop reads CASSLEFIPRYEQYF. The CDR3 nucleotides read TGTGCCAGCAGCTTAGAGTTTATTCCCAGGTACGAGCAGTACTTC.

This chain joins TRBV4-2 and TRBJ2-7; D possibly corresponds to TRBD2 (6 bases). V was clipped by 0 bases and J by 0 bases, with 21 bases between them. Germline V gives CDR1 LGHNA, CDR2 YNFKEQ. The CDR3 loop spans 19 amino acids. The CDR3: CASSQEALYSAGTSYEQYF. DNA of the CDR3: TGTGCCAGCAGCCAAGAAGCTCTGTATTCGGCGGGGACCTCCTACGAGCAGTACTTC.

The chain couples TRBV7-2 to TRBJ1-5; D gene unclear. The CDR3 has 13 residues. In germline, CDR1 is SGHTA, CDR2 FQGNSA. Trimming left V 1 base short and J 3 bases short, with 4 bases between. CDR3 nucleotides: TGTGCCAGCAGCTTAGACTACAATCAGCCCCAGCATTTT. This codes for CASSLDYNQPQHF. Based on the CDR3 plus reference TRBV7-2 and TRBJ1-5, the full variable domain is GAGVSQSPSNKVTEKGKDVELRCDPISGHTALYWYRQSLGQGLEFLIYFQGNSAPDKSGLPSDRFSAERTGGSVSTLTIQRTQQEDSAVYLCASSLDYNQPQHFGDGTRLSIL.

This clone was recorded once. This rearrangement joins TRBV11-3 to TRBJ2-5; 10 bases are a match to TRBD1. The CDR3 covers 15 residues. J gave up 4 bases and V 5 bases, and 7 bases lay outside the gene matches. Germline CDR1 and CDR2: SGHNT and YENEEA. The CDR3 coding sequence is TGTGCCAGCAGCCGAACGGGACAGGGGACAGAGACCCAGTACTTC. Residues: CASSRTGQGTETQYF.

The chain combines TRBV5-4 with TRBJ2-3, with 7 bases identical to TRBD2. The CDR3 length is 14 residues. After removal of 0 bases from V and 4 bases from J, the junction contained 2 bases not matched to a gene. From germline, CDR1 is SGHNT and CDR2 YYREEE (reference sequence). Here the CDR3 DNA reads TGTGCCAGCAGCTTGGACGCGGGGGCAGATACGCAGTATTTT. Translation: CASSLDAGADTQYF.

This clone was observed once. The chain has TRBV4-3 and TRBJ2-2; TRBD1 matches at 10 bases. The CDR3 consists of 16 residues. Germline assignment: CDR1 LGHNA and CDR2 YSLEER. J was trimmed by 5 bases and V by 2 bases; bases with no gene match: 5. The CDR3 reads CASSQTDRGVTGELFF. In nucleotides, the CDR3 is TGCGCCAGCAGCCAAACGGACAGGGGGGTAACCGGGGAGCTGTTTTTT.

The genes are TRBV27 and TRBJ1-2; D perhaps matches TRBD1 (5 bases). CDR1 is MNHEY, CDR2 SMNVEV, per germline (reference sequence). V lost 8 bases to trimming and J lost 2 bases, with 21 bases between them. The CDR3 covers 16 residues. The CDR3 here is CASGSIRQLHNYGYTF. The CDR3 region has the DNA TGTGCCAGCGGCAGTATAAGACAGCTTCACAACTATGGCTACACCTTC.

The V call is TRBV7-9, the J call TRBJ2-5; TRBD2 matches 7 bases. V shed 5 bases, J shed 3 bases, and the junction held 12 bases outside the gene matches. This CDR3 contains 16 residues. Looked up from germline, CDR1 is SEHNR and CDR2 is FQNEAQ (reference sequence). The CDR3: CASSDDVTSRKETQYF. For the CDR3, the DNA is TGTGCCAGCAGCGACGATGTGACTAGCAGGAAAGAGACCCAGTACTTC.